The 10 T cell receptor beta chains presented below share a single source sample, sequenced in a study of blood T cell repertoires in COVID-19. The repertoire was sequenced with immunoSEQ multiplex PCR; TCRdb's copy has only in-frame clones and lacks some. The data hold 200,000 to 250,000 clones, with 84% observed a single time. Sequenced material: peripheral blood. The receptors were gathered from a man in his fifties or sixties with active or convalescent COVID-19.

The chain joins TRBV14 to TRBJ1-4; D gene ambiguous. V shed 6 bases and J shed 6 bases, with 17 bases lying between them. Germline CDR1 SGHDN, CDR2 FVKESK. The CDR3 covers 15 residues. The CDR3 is CASSHAGLGDEKLFF. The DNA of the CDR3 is TGTGCCAGCAGTCATGCGGGCCTCGGGGATGAAAAACTGTTTTTT.

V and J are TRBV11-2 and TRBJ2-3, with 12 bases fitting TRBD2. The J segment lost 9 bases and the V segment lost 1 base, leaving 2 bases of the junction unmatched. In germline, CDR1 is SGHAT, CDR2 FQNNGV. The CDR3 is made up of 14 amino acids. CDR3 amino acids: CASSLGLAGVTQYF. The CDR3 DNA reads TGTGCCAGCAGCTTAGGACTAGCGGGAGTGACGCAGTATTTT.

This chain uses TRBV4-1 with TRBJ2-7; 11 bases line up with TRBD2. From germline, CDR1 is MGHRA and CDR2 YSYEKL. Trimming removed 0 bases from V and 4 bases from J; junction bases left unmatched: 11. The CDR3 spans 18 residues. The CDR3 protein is CASSQDYSYGTSGYEQYF. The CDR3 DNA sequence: TGCGCCAGCAGCCAAGATTACTCATACGGGACTAGCGGTTACGAGCAGTACTTC.

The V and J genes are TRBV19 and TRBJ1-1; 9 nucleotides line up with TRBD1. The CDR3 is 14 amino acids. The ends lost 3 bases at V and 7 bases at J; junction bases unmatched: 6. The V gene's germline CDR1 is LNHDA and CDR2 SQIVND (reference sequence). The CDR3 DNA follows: TGTGCCAGTAGTATGGGGACAGGGAAAGGTGAAGCTTTCTTT. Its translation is CASSMGTGKGEAFF.

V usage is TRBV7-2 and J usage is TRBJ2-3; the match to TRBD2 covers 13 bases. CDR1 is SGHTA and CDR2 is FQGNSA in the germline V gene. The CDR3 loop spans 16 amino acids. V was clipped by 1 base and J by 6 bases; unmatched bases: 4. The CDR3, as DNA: TGTGCCAGCAGCTTAGGACTAGCGGGGGGCCGGGATACGCAGTATTTT. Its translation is CASSLGLAGGRDTQYF.

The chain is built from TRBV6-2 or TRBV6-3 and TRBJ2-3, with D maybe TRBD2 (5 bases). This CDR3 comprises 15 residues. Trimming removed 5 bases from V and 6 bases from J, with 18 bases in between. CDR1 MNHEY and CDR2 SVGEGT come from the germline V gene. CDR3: CASSRTSTKWDTQYF. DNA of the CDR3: TGTGCCAGCAGTCGTACTAGTACTAAATGGGATACGCAGTATTTT.

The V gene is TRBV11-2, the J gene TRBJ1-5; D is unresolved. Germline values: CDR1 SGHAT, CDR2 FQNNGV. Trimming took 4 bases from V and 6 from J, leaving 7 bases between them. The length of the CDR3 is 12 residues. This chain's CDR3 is CASSSEGQPQHF. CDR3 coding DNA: TGTGCCAGCAGCTCGGAGGGTCAGCCCCAGCATTTT. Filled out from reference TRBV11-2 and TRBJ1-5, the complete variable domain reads EAGVAQSPRYKIIEKRQSVAFWCNPISGHATLYWYQQILGQGPKLLIQFQNNGVVDDSQLPKDRFSAERLKGVDSTLKIQPAKLEDSAVYLCASSSEGQPQHFGDGTRLSIL.

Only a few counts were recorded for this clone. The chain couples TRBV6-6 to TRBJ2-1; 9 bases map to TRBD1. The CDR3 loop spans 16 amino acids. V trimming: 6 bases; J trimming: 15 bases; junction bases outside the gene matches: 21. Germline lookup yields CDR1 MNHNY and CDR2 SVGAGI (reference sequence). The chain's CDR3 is CASSSSGTGQGMVSFF. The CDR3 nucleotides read TGTGCCAGCAGCTCCTCCGGGACAGGGCAAGGGATGGTTTCGTTCTTC.

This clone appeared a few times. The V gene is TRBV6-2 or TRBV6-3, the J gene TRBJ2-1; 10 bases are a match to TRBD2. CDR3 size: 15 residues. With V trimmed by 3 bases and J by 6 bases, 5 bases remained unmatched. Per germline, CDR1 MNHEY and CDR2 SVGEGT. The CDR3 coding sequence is TGTGCCAGCAGTTATCTAGCGGGAGTAAGCAATGAGCAGTTCTTC. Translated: CASSYLAGVSNEQFF.

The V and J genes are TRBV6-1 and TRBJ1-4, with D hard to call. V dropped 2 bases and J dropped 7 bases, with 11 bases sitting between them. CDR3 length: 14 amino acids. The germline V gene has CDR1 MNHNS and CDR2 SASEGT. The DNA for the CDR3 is TGTGCCAGCAGTGAACGTGGCCAGGCTGAAAAACTGTTTTTT. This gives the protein CASSERGQAEKLFF.